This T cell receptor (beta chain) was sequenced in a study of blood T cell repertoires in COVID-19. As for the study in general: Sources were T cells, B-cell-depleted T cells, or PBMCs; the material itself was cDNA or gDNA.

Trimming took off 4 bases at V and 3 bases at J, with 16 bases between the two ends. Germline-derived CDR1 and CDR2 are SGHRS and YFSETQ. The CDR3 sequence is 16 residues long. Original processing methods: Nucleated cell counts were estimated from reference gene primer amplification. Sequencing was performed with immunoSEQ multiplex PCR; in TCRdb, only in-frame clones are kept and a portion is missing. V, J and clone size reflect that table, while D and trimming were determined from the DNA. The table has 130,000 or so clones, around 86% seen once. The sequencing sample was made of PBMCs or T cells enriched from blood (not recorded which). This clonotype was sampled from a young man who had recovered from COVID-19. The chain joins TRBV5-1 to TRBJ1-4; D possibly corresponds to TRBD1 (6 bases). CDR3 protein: CASSTGGNRANEKLFF. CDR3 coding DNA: TGCGCCAGCAGCACCGGGGGGAACAGGGCTAATGAAAAACTGTTTTTT.